Listed below are T cell receptor beta chains from one sample, sequenced in a study of human T cells and chemical hapten exposure. TCRdb re-called the RACE reads with MiXCR, one entry per CDR3 protein. The table shows tens of thousands of distinct CDR3 sequences, with about 10% occurring only once. Sequences were derived from whole blood, sampled in connection with sensitization to the hapten diphenylcyclopropenone (DPC). Receptors originate from a man aged 35 to 55 with alopecia areata. Some clones in this sample may be carry-over from other donors' samples. Each CDR3 is given without its conserved first and last residue. Fields, in order: J gene, D gene, V gene, CDR3 protein. The D gene is left open where the match is weak.

J gene: TRBJ2-5; D gene: TRBD1; V gene: TRBV20-1; CDR3 protein: SATIPGQIETQY
J gene: TRBJ2-1; D gene: .; V gene: TRBV6-2/TRBV6-3; CDR3 protein: ASSNGGSYNEQF
J gene: TRBJ2-3; D gene: .; V gene: TRBV20-1; CDR3 protein: SARSLEWQY
J gene: TRBJ2-1; D gene: TRBD2; V gene: TRBV7-8; CDR3 protein: ASSLAGGDFDEQF
J gene: TRBJ2-3; D gene: TRBD2; V gene: TRBV11-2; CDR3 protein: ASSQAGTSTDTQY
J gene: TRBJ1-2; D gene: TRBD1; V gene: TRBV6-5; CDR3 protein: ASSTPGQGGGYT
J gene: TRBJ1-6; D gene: .; V gene: TRBV7-8; CDR3 protein: ASSVLTWSSYNSPLH
J gene: TRBJ2-3; D gene: .; V gene: TRBV7-2; CDR3 protein: ASSLAGAGSGTDTQY
J gene: TRBJ2-7; D gene: .; V gene: TRBV7-9; CDR3 protein: ASRLDGSYEQY
J gene: TRBJ2-6; D gene: .; V gene: TRBV12-3/TRBV12-4; CDR3 protein: ASRHPFYGANVLT
J gene: TRBJ1-4; D gene: .; V gene: TRBV2; CDR3 protein: ASRMSGPGDEKLF
J gene: TRBJ2-5; D gene: TRBD2; V gene: TRBV7-2; CDR3 protein: ASSEWTSGRVETQY
J gene: TRBJ2-5; D gene: TRBD2; V gene: TRBV5-1; CDR3 protein: ASSFPREGNQETQY
J gene: TRBJ2-3; D gene: TRBD2; V gene: TRBV7-9; CDR3 protein: ASSSSGSADTQY
J gene: TRBJ1-1; D gene: .; V gene: TRBV4-3; CDR3 protein: ASSQDLGGGIEAF
J gene: TRBJ2-5; D gene: TRBD2; V gene: TRBV4-1; CDR3 protein: ASSQPGLAGVGPSPGETQY
J gene: TRBJ2-2; D gene: TRBD1; V gene: TRBV24-1; CDR3 protein: AIQGKSHTGELF
J gene: TRBJ2-5; D gene: .; V gene: TRBV14; CDR3 protein: ASSQRRSGTQETQY
J gene: TRBJ2-3; D gene: .; V gene: TRBV29-1; CDR3 protein: SVGELSSLGDTQY
J gene: TRBJ2-3; D gene: .; V gene: TRBV7-8; CDR3 protein: ASSLVEASLPYKY
J gene: TRBJ2-1; D gene: .; V gene: TRBV20-1; CDR3 protein: SASQAAPHEQF
J gene: TRBJ2-6; D gene: .; V gene: TRBV7-2; CDR3 protein: ASSLGSGANVLT
J gene: TRBJ2-2; D gene: .; V gene: TRBV18; CDR3 protein: ASSPGSTNTGELF
J gene: TRBJ2-3; D gene: .; V gene: TRBV20-1; CDR3 protein: SARGPGSTDTQY
J gene: TRBJ2-5; D gene: TRBD1; V gene: TRBV29-1; CDR3 protein: SVRPRTGEETQY
J gene: TRBJ2-5; D gene: .; V gene: TRBV6-5; CDR3 protein: ASSYSQRRETQY
J gene: TRBJ2-1; D gene: TRBD2; V gene: TRBV12-3/TRBV12-4; CDR3 protein: ASSIVAGGGSEQF
J gene: TRBJ1-1; D gene: .; V gene: TRBV5-1; CDR3 protein: ASGLDNMNTEAF
J gene: TRBJ1-3; D gene: TRBD1; V gene: TRBV12-3/TRBV12-4; CDR3 protein: ASTRDRGGNTIY
J gene: TRBJ1-4; D gene: .; V gene: TRBV16; CDR3 protein: ASRIGLTNEKLF
J gene: TRBJ2-3; D gene: .; V gene: TRBV3-1; CDR3 protein: ASSQDRAPTDTQY
J gene: TRBJ2-2; D gene: .; V gene: TRBV12-3/TRBV12-4; CDR3 protein: ATRFGASGGRDTGELF
J gene: TRBJ2-1; D gene: TRBD2; V gene: TRBV7-9; CDR3 protein: ASSKNGLAGNFVRNEQF